These 9 T cell receptor beta chains originate from one sample sequenced in a study of T cells in narcolepsy. Measured with immunoSEQ multiplex PCR; TCRdb has only the in-frame clones, and not every one. The data contain nearly 35,000 clones, about 85% of them singletons. What was sequenced was memory (CD45RA-) CD4+ T cells from blood. The receptors derive from a human donor in good health.

The count of this clone is one. The chain joins TRBV19 to TRBJ2-1; D may be TRBD2 (6 bases). This CDR3 is built from 13 residues. The V and J ends lost 9 bases and 10 bases respectively, with 19 bases between them. Germline CDR1 LNHDA, CDR2 SQIVND (reference sequence). Here the CDR3 reads CASCRDSRGEQFF. The CDR3 DNA follows: TGTGCCAGCTGCCGGGACTCCCGGGGGGAGCAGTTCTTC. Variable domain in full (rest from reference TRBV19 and TRBJ2-1): DGGITQSPKYLFRKEGQNVTLSCEQNLNHDAMYWYRQDPGQGLRLIYYSQIVNDFQKGDIAEGYSVSREKKESFPLTVTSAQKNPTAFYLCASCRDSRGEQFFGPGTRLTVL.

V usage is TRBV19 and J usage is TRBJ2-1; D might be TRBD1 (8 bases). V was trimmed by 6 bases and J by 9 bases, leaving 15 bases between them. Germline V gene lookup returns CDR1 LNHDA and CDR2 SQIVND (reference sequence). CDR3 length: 13 amino acids. This CDR3 reads CASSDRGGGEQFF. In DNA, the CDR3 is TGTGCCAGTAGCGACAGGGGCGGGGGTGAGCAGTTCTTC.

V is TRBV10-3 and J is TRBJ1-2; 8 positions agree with TRBD1. Germline CDR1 reads ENHRY; CDR2 reads SYGVKD. V lost 7 bases and J lost 3; bases outside the gene matches: 16. The CDR3 is made up of 17 amino acids. The CDR3 loop reads CAIKSSTQGAQDYGYTF. CDR3 bases: TGTGCCATCAAATCATCGACTCAGGGGGCTCAGGACTATGGCTACACCTTC.

The chain recombines TRBV19 with TRBJ2-3; no reliable D call. Germline V CDR1 and CDR2: LNHDA, SQIVND (reference sequence). This CDR3 region has 14 residues. V shed 5 bases and J shed 2 bases, with 11 bases lying between them. The CDR3 coding sequence is TGTGCCAGTAGTCTTGGGGATTACACAGATACGCAGTATTTT. Residues: CASSLGDYTDTQYF.

The CDR3 sequence: CASSPRQDLGTDTQYF. The CDR3 coding sequence is TGTGCCAGCTCACCACGGCAGGACCTTGGAACAGATACGCAGTATTTT. The gene calls are TRBV18 and TRBJ2-3; no clear D. The length of the CDR3 is 16 residues. Germline V gene sequence: CDR1 KGHSH, CDR2 LQKENI. Trimming took off 1 base at V and 3 bases at J, with 14 bases between the two ends.

The genes are TRBV28 and TRBJ2-7; D is possibly TRBD1 (6 bases). The ends were cut back, 3 bases at V and 0 bases at J, with 12 bases in the middle. The CDR3 extends over 15 amino acids. Per the germline V gene, CDR1 is MDHEN and CDR2 is SYDVKM. The DNA of the CDR3 is TGTGCCAGCAGTTTTCCTGGACAGCGCTCCTACGAGCAGTACTTC. This sequence encodes CASSFPGQRSYEQYF.

This chain joins TRBV11-3 and TRBJ2-7; the match to TRBD1 covers 12 bases. This CDR3 is built from 15 residues. V lost 4 bases, J lost 5 bases, and 6 bases stayed unmatched. Germline lookup yields CDR1 SGHNT and CDR2 YENEEA. DNA for the CDR3: TGTGCCAGCAGCTCACCGGGACAGGGGGCGAACGAGCAGTACTTC. This codes for CASSSPGQGANEQYF.

V usage is TRBV7-3 and J usage is TRBJ2-6; 11 bases agree with TRBD1. Trimming took 5 bases from V and 1 from J; bases not matched to a gene: 7. The CDR3 spans 18 residues. Germline CDR1 SGHTA, CDR2 FQGTGA. The CDR3 is CASSPDRGRESGANVLTF. CDR3 sequence (DNA): TGTGCCAGCAGCCCGGACAGGGGGCGTGAATCTGGGGCCAACGTCCTGACTTTC.

The chain joins TRBV27 to TRBJ2-4; D is undetermined. The CDR3 consists of 10 residues. Germline V lookup: CDR1 MNHEY, CDR2 SMNVEV (reference sequence). Trimming pared 7 bases from V and 9 bases from J, leaving 7 bases between. The CDR3 loop is CASTPGIQYF. The CDR3 DNA reads as TGTGCCAGCACCCCCGGCATTCAGTACTTC.